Listed below are T cell receptor beta chains from one sample, sequenced in a study of Graves' ophthalmopathy and Graves' hyperthyroidism. TCRdb reanalysed the multiplex PCR reads using MiXCR and keeps one entry per CDR3 protein. The sample contains roughly 610,000 distinct CDR3 sequences, over 20% of which appear only once. Sequencing input: peripheral blood. These receptors were collected from a woman aged 18-35 years with stable Graves' hyperthyroidism. Some clones in this sample may be carry-over from other donors' samples. The CDR3 runs from the conserved cysteine through the conserved F or W. A D gene is named only where the DNA matches it firmly. Rows may omit the clone size; those that give it use once, few, many or a size class.

j_gene: TRBJ2-7; d_gene: -; abundance: many; v_gene: TRBV4-1; CDR3aa: CASSQVGHGAEQYF; CDR3nt: TGCGCCAGCAGCCAAGTCGGTCATGGGGCCGAGCAGTACTTC
j_gene: TRBJ2-5; d_gene: -; abundance: many; v_gene: TRBV12-3/TRBV12-4; CDR3aa: CASSFSVRETQYF; CDR3nt: TGTGCCAGCAGTTTTAGCGTAAGAGAGACCCAGTACTTC
j_gene: TRBJ2-2; d_gene: -; abundance: many; v_gene: TRBV5-1; CDR3aa: CASSPDGGMRNTGELFF; CDR3nt: TGCGCCAGCAGCCCGGATGGTGGGATGCGGAACACCGGGGAGCTGTTTTTT
j_gene: TRBJ2-7; d_gene: -; abundance: -; v_gene: TRBV6-1; CDR3aa: CASSPFDSYNEQYF; CDR3nt: TGTGCCAGCAGCCCCTTCGACAGTTACAATGAGCAGTACTTC
j_gene: TRBJ2-3; d_gene: TRBD1; abundance: -; v_gene: TRBV28; CDR3aa: CASSLWTGLGTDTQYF; CDR3nt: TGTGCCAGCAGTTTATGGACAGGGTTGGGCACAGATACGCAGTATTTT
j_gene: TRBJ1-1; d_gene: -; abundance: few; v_gene: TRBV6-1; CDR3aa: CASSEDRVMNTEAFF; CDR3nt: TGTGCCAGCAGTGAAGATCGGGTAATGAACACTGAAGCTTTCTTT
j_gene: TRBJ2-5; d_gene: -; abundance: many; v_gene: TRBV7-8; CDR3aa: CASSLDTSTSETQYF; CDR3nt: TGTGCCAGCAGCTTAGATACGTCCACCAGCGAGACCCAGTACTTC
j_gene: TRBJ1-2; d_gene: -; abundance: -; v_gene: TRBV12-3/TRBV12-4; CDR3aa: CASSSGLQVYGYTF; CDR3nt: TGTGCCAGCAGTTCAGGACTACAGGTCTATGGCTACACCTTC
j_gene: TRBJ1-5; d_gene: -; abundance: -; v_gene: TRBV19; CDR3aa: CASSIVGADDQPQHF; CDR3nt: TGTGCCAGTAGTATAGTGGGGGCGGACGATCAGCCCCAGCATTTT
j_gene: TRBJ1-2; d_gene: TRBD1; abundance: many; v_gene: TRBV6-5; CDR3aa: CASQGAENYGYTF; CDR3nt: TGTGCCAGCCAGGGGGCGGAGAACTATGGCTACACCTTC
j_gene: TRBJ1-5; d_gene: TRBD1; abundance: many; v_gene: TRBV2; CDR3aa: CASSSTGGARQPQHF; CDR3nt: TGTGCCAGCTCCTCAACAGGGGGCGCTCGGCAGCCCCAGCATTTT
j_gene: TRBJ1-2; d_gene: TRBD1; abundance: -; v_gene: TRBV2; CDR3aa: CASSEALPGWQGAMNYGYTF; CDR3nt: TGTGCCAGCAGTGAAGCGCTTCCGGGTTGGCAGGGGGCGATGAACTATGGCTACACCTTC
j_gene: TRBJ2-7; d_gene: TRBD2; abundance: many; v_gene: TRBV29-1; CDR3aa: CSVRTSGGSYEQYF; CDR3nt: TGCAGCGTGAGGACTAGCGGGGGGTCCTACGAGCAGTACTTC
j_gene: TRBJ1-2; d_gene: TRBD1; abundance: -; v_gene: TRBV18; CDR3aa: CASSPSTGGYYGYTF; CDR3nt: TGTGCCAGCTCCCCCTCGACAGGGGGCTACTATGGCTACACCTTC
j_gene: TRBJ1-6; d_gene: TRBD1; abundance: -; v_gene: TRBV20-1; CDR3aa: CSFRDSQSPLHF; CDR3nt: TGCAGTTTCCGGGACAGTCAATCACCCCTCCACTTT
j_gene: TRBJ2-5; d_gene: TRBD1; abundance: -; v_gene: TRBV20-1; CDR3aa: CSARAPDRDQETQYF; CDR3nt: TGCAGTGCTAGAGCCCCAGACAGGGACCAAGAGACCCAGTACTTC
j_gene: TRBJ1-2; d_gene: -; abundance: many; v_gene: TRBV6-1; CDR3aa: CASSEGYYGYTF; CDR3nt: TGTGCCAGCAGTGAAGGGTACTATGGCTACACCTTC
j_gene: TRBJ2-2; d_gene: -; abundance: once; v_gene: TRBV19; CDR3aa: CASSISGRDTGELFF; CDR3nt: TGTGCCAGTAGTATATCGGGCAGGGACACCGGGGAGCTGTTTTTT
j_gene: TRBJ1-2; d_gene: -; abundance: many; v_gene: TRBV6-5; CDR3aa: CASTEKGYGYTF; CDR3nt: TGTGCCAGCACCGAAAAGGGTTATGGCTACACCTTC
j_gene: TRBJ1-1; d_gene: -; abundance: many; v_gene: TRBV30; CDR3aa: CAWSLSENTEAFF; CDR3nt: TGTGCCTGGAGCCTCTCCGAAAACACTGAAGCTTTCTTT
j_gene: TRBJ2-7; d_gene: TRBD1; abundance: -; v_gene: TRBV2; CDR3aa: CASSVGQGFSYEQYF; CDR3nt: TGTGCCAGCAGTGTGGGACAGGGGTTCTCCTACGAGCAGTACTTC
j_gene: TRBJ1-1; d_gene: -; abundance: few; v_gene: TRBV10-1; CDR3aa: CASSDENTEAFF; CDR3nt: TGCGCCAGCAGTGATGAGAACACTGAAGCTTTCTTT
j_gene: TRBJ2-4; d_gene: -; abundance: many; v_gene: TRBV12-3/TRBV12-4; CDR3aa: CASSPRVRWNIQYF; CDR3nt: TGTGCCAGCAGTCCCCGGGTCCGCTGGAACATTCAGTACTTC
j_gene: TRBJ2-7; d_gene: -; abundance: -; v_gene: TRBV10-3; CDR3aa: CATRGFTYEQYF; CDR3nt: TGTGCCACGCGAGGGTTTACCTACGAGCAGTACTTC
j_gene: TRBJ2-5; d_gene: TRBD2; abundance: many; v_gene: TRBV6-1; CDR3aa: CASSAWTSEAETQYF; CDR3nt: TGTGCCAGCAGTGCCTGGACTAGCGAGGCGGAGACCCAGTACTTC
j_gene: TRBJ2-7; d_gene: -; abundance: -; v_gene: TRBV27; CDR3aa: CASSLGFLGPYEQYF; CDR3nt: TGTGCCAGCAGTTTGGGATTTTTGGGCCCCTACGAGCAGTACTTC
j_gene: TRBJ1-1; d_gene: TRBD1; abundance: -; v_gene: TRBV12-3/TRBV12-4; CDR3aa: CASSFSVTGGTEAFF; CDR3nt: TGTGCCAGCAGTTTCTCCGTGACAGGGGGAACTGAAGCTTTCTTT
j_gene: TRBJ1-1; d_gene: -; abundance: many; v_gene: TRBV10-3; CDR3aa: CAITHDKSRTEAFF; CDR3nt: TGTGCCATCACCCACGACAAATCCCGCACTGAAGCTTTCTTT
j_gene: TRBJ1-2; d_gene: TRBD1; abundance: -; v_gene: TRBV29-1; CDR3aa: CSVDRGRTYGYTF; CDR3nt: TGCAGCGTCGACAGGGGGCGAACCTATGGCTACACCTTT
j_gene: TRBJ2-2; d_gene: TRBD1; abundance: many; v_gene: TRBV29-1; CDR3aa: CSVEEEQGTGELFF; CDR3nt: TGCAGCGTTGAAGAAGAACAGGGGACCGGGGAGCTGTTTTTT
j_gene: TRBJ1-1; d_gene: -; abundance: few; v_gene: TRBV12-3/TRBV12-4; CDR3aa: CASTSGRGGLNTEAFF; CDR3nt: TGTGCCAGCACCTCGGGAAGGGGGGGCTTGAACACTGAAGCTTTCTTT
j_gene: TRBJ1-5; d_gene: TRBD1; abundance: many; v_gene: TRBV11-3; CDR3aa: CASSPQGANNQPQHF; CDR3nt: TGTGCCAGCAGCCCGCAGGGGGCCAACAATCAGCCCCAGCATTTT
j_gene: TRBJ2-5; d_gene: -; abundance: many; v_gene: TRBV27; CDR3aa: CASSLGPGFQETQYF; CDR3nt: TGTGCCAGCAGTTTGGGACCGGGTTTTCAAGAGACCCAGTACTTC
j_gene: TRBJ2-2; d_gene: TRBD1; abundance: -; v_gene: TRBV12-3/TRBV12-4; CDR3aa: CASRGQGESGELFF; CDR3nt: TGTGCCAGCAGAGGACAGGGGGAGTCCGGGGAGCTGTTTTTT
j_gene: TRBJ1-1; d_gene: TRBD1; abundance: -; v_gene: TRBV10-1; CDR3aa: CASSGTGTYTDAFF; CDR3nt: TGCGCCAGCAGTGGGACAGGGACGTACACTGATGCTTTCTTT
j_gene: TRBJ1-1; d_gene: TRBD1; abundance: many; v_gene: TRBV12-3/TRBV12-4; CDR3aa: CASRFDRGEAFF; CDR3nt: TGTGCCAGCAGGTTCGACAGGGGTGAAGCTTTCTTT
j_gene: TRBJ1-1; d_gene: -; abundance: -; v_gene: TRBV28; CDR3aa: CASSLRLRGMNTEAFF; CDR3nt: TGTGCCAGCAGTTTAAGATTACGGGGCATGAACACTGAAGCTTTCTTT
j_gene: TRBJ1-2; d_gene: -; abundance: many; v_gene: TRBV19; CDR3aa: CASTFPGQSHYGYTF; CDR3nt: TGTGCCAGTACCTTTCCGGGACAATCCCACTATGGCTACACCTTC
j_gene: TRBJ1-1; d_gene: TRBD1; abundance: many; v_gene: TRBV6-4; CDR3aa: CASRYPGQGPRRTEAFF; CDR3nt: TGTGCCAGCCGCTATCCGGGACAGGGGCCCCGTAGGACTGAAGCTTTCTTT
j_gene: TRBJ1-6; d_gene: TRBD1; abundance: many; v_gene: TRBV7-9; CDR3aa: CASSPGDRGSSYNSPLHF; CDR3nt: TGTGCCAGCAGCCCCGGGGACAGGGGTAGCTCCTATAATTCACCCCTCCACTTT
j_gene: TRBJ2-5; d_gene: -; abundance: few; v_gene: TRBV20-1; CDR3aa: CSALLGQGSQYF; CDR3nt: TGCAGTGCCCTTCTCGGCCAGGGTAGCCAGTACTTC
j_gene: TRBJ2-7; d_gene: TRBD1; abundance: once; v_gene: TRBV6-2/TRBV6-3; CDR3aa: CASSYVWTGRGGQYF; CDR3nt: TGTGCCAGCAGTTACGTCTGGACAGGTCGTGGCGGGCAGTACTTC
j_gene: TRBJ2-5; d_gene: TRBD2; abundance: -; v_gene: TRBV20-1; CDR3aa: CSARAGTSLSQYF; CDR3nt: TGCAGTGCTAGAGCCGGGACTAGCTTGTCCCAGTACTTC
j_gene: TRBJ1-5; d_gene: TRBD1; abundance: -; v_gene: TRBV19; CDR3aa: CASSQGGWQPQHF; CDR3nt: TGTGCCAGTAGTCAGGGGGGATGGCAGCCCCAGCATTTT
j_gene: TRBJ1-5; d_gene: -; abundance: few; v_gene: TRBV3-1; CDR3aa: CASSPSPGISQPQHF; CDR3nt: TGTGCCAGCAGCCCCAGTCCTGGAATTAGTCAGCCCCAGCATTTT
j_gene: TRBJ1-1; d_gene: TRBD1; abundance: many; v_gene: TRBV5-8; CDR3aa: CASSLGQGPMHEAFF; CDR3nt: TGTGCCAGCAGCTTGGGACAGGGTCCTATGCATGAAGCTTTCTTT